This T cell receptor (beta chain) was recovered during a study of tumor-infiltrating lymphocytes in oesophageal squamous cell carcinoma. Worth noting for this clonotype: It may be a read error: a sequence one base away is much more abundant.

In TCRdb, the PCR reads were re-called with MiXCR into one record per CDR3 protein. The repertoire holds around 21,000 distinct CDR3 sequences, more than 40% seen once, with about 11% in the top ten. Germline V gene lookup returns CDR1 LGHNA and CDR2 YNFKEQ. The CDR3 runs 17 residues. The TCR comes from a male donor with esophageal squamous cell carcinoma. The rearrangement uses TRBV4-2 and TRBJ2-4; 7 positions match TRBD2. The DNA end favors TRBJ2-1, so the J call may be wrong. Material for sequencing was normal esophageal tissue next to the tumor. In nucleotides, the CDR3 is TGTGCCAGCAGCCAAGTCCTTCTAGCGGAATCCTACAATGAGCAGTTCTTC. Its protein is CASSQVLLAESYNEQFF.